This is a list of T cell receptor beta chains from one sample in a study of blood T cell repertoires in COVID-19. Measured with immunoSEQ multiplex PCR; TCRdb has only the in-frame clones, and not every one. The sample records 150,000 or so clones, 75% to 85% being singletons. Sequenced material: peripheral blood. The source is a woman aged 80 or over with active or convalescent COVID-19. The CDR3 runs from the conserved cysteine through the conserved F or W. Fields, in order: V gene, J gene, clone size, D gene, CDR3 protein, CDR3 DNA. The D gene is left open where the match is weak. A row's size may be missing; if present it is once, few, many or a size class.

v_gene: TRBV23-1; j_gene: TRBJ2-7; abundance: NA; d_gene: NA; CDR3aa: CASPSCLATSYEQYF; CDR3nt: TGCGCCAGCCCCTCTTGTCTAGCGACATCCTACGAGCAGTACTTC
v_gene: TRBV2; j_gene: TRBJ1-2; abundance: NA; d_gene: TRBD1; CDR3aa: CASGADRGTFSGYTF; CDR3nt: TGTGCCAGCGGGGCGGACAGGGGGACCTTCTCTGGCTACACCTTC
v_gene: TRBV5-4; j_gene: TRBJ1-1; abundance: NA; d_gene: NA; CDR3aa: CASSTGQFTNTEAFF; CDR3nt: TGTGCCAGCAGCACCGGACAGTTCACGAACACTGAAGCTTTCTTT
v_gene: TRBV2; j_gene: TRBJ2-7; abundance: few; d_gene: NA; CDR3aa: CASSPWGGVSSYEQYF; CDR3nt: TGTGCCAGCAGTCCTTGGGGGGGCGTGAGCTCCTACGAGCAGTACTTC
v_gene: TRBV19; j_gene: TRBJ1-4; abundance: NA; d_gene: NA; CDR3aa: CASSISEKLFF; CDR3nt: TGTGCCAGTAGTATTTCGGAAAAACTGTTTTTT
v_gene: TRBV5-1; j_gene: TRBJ1-3; abundance: NA; d_gene: NA; CDR3aa: CASSSTTGSSGNTIYF; CDR3nt: TGCGCCAGCAGCTCGACCACAGGGAGCTCTGGAAACACCATATATTTT
v_gene: TRBV11-2; j_gene: TRBJ2-1; abundance: NA; d_gene: TRBD2; CDR3aa: CASSSTSGAYNEQFF; CDR3nt: TGTGCCAGCAGCTCGACTAGCGGGGCTTACAATGAGCAGTTCTTC
v_gene: TRBV19; j_gene: TRBJ1-1; abundance: NA; d_gene: NA; CDR3aa: CASSIEGVNTEAFF; CDR3nt: TGTGCCAGTAGTATCGAAGGGGTCAACACTGAAGCTTTCTTT
v_gene: TRBV30; j_gene: TRBJ2-5; abundance: NA; d_gene: TRBD1; CDR3aa: CAWSAGTEETQYF; CDR3nt: TGTGCCTGGAGTGCCGGGACAGAGGAGACCCAGTACTTC
v_gene: TRBV25-1; j_gene: TRBJ1-5; abundance: NA; d_gene: NA; CDR3aa: CASSEDGGGNQPQHF; CDR3nt: TGTGCCAGCAGTGAGGACGGGGGAGGAAATCAGCCCCAGCATTTT
v_gene: TRBV7-9; j_gene: TRBJ1-2; abundance: NA; d_gene: TRBD1; CDR3aa: CASSGTAYGYTF; CDR3nt: TGTGCCAGCAGCGGGACAGCGTATGGCTACACCTTC
v_gene: TRBV19; j_gene: TRBJ2-5; abundance: NA; d_gene: TRBD1; CDR3aa: CASNPTGQETQYF; CDR3nt: TGTGCCAGTAACCCGACAGGGCAAGAGACCCAGTACTTC
v_gene: TRBV5-1; j_gene: TRBJ1-1; abundance: NA; d_gene: NA; CDR3aa: CASNWGLSTSNTEAFF; CDR3nt: TGCGCCAGCAACTGGGGACTGAGCACTTCGAACACTGAAGCTTTCTTT
v_gene: TRBV7-9; j_gene: TRBJ1-4; abundance: NA; d_gene: NA; CDR3aa: CASSSTSGGEKLFF; CDR3nt: TGTGCCAGCAGCTCAACGTCGGGTGGGGAAAAACTGTTTTTT
v_gene: TRBV4-2; j_gene: TRBJ2-1; abundance: NA; d_gene: NA; CDR3aa: CASSQDKRLVNEQFF; CDR3nt: TGTGCCAGCAGCCAAGATAAACGACTAGTAAATGAGCAGTTCTTC
v_gene: TRBV15; j_gene: TRBJ1-6; abundance: NA; d_gene: TRBD1; CDR3aa: CATSRLQGAYNSPLHF; CDR3nt: TGTGCCACCAGCAGGTTACAGGGGGCCTATAATTCACCCCTCCACTTT
v_gene: TRBV5-1; j_gene: TRBJ1-1; abundance: NA; d_gene: NA; CDR3aa: CASSLAGDTMNTEAFF; CDR3nt: TGCGCCAGCAGCTTGGCCGGGGACACCATGAACACTGAAGCTTTCTTT
v_gene: TRBV3-1/TRBV3-2; j_gene: TRBJ2-1; abundance: NA; d_gene: TRBD2; CDR3aa: CASSQERRGGTNEQFF; CDR3nt: TGTGCCAGCAGCCAAGAGAGGCGGGGGGGTACCAATGAGCAGTTCTTC
v_gene: TRBV5-1; j_gene: TRBJ2-2; abundance: NA; d_gene: TRBD2; CDR3aa: CASSMGTSGGPGELFF; CDR3nt: TGCGCCAGCAGCATGGGCACTAGCGGGGGCCCCGGGGAGCTGTTTTTT
v_gene: TRBV6-5; j_gene: TRBJ1-4; abundance: NA; d_gene: NA; CDR3aa: CASSLYGRREKLFF; CDR3nt: TGTGCCAGCTCACTATACGGGAGGCGTGAAAAACTGTTTTTT
v_gene: TRBV10-3; j_gene: TRBJ1-1; abundance: NA; d_gene: TRBD1; CDR3aa: CATRQGAKDTEAFF; CDR3nt: TGTGCCACAAGACAGGGGGCGAAGGACACTGAAGCTTTCTTT
v_gene: TRBV11-3; j_gene: TRBJ1-1; abundance: NA; d_gene: NA; CDR3aa: CASSLEGDTEAFF; CDR3nt: TGTGCCAGCAGCTTGGAGGGAGACACTGAAGCTTTCTTT
v_gene: TRBV20-1; j_gene: TRBJ2-1; abundance: NA; d_gene: NA; CDR3aa: CSASTSSEQFF; CDR3nt: TGCAGTGCTTCGACTAGTTCTGAGCAGTTCTTC
v_gene: TRBV7-3; j_gene: TRBJ1-4; abundance: NA; d_gene: TRBD1; CDR3aa: CASSGQGSNEKLFF; CDR3nt: TGTGCCAGCAGCGGACAGGGGAGTAATGAAAAACTGTTTTTT
v_gene: TRBV16; j_gene: TRBJ2-1; abundance: NA; d_gene: NA; CDR3aa: CASSQGRSSYNEQFF; CDR3nt: TGTGCCAGCAGCCAGGGGAGGAGCTCCTACAATGAGCAGTTCTTC
v_gene: TRBV5-6; j_gene: TRBJ1-2; abundance: NA; d_gene: NA; CDR3aa: CASSRGRGPGHGYTF; CDR3nt: TGTGCCAGCAGCCGGGGGCGGGGGCCGGGACATGGCTACACCTTC
v_gene: TRBV11-3; j_gene: TRBJ2-2; abundance: NA; d_gene: NA; CDR3aa: CASSFGGDGDTGELFF; CDR3nt: TGTGCCAGCAGCTTCGGAGGGGACGGCGACACCGGGGAGCTGTTTTTT
v_gene: TRBV5-1; j_gene: TRBJ2-5; abundance: NA; d_gene: TRBD2; CDR3aa: CASSLVGRVETQYF; CDR3nt: TGCGCCAGCAGCTTGGTCGGGAGGGTGGAGACCCAGTACTTC
v_gene: TRBV4-1; j_gene: TRBJ1-5; abundance: NA; d_gene: TRBD1; CDR3aa: CASSQDIMDRGYQPQHF; CDR3nt: TGCGCCAGCAGCCAAGATATAATGGACAGGGGATATCAGCCCCAGCATTTT
v_gene: TRBV12-3/TRBV12-4; j_gene: TRBJ2-7; abundance: NA; d_gene: NA; CDR3aa: CASSLRQVDEQYF; CDR3nt: TGTGCCAGCAGTTTGAGACAGGTTGACGAGCAGTACTTC
v_gene: TRBV25-1; j_gene: TRBJ2-7; abundance: NA; d_gene: TRBD1; CDR3aa: CASSERTGGMYEQYF; CDR3nt: TGTGCCAGCAGTGAGAGGACAGGGGGCATGTACGAGCAGTACTTC
v_gene: TRBV10-3; j_gene: TRBJ2-2; abundance: NA; d_gene: NA; CDR3aa: CAISNPGQQTRANTGELFF; CDR3nt: TGTGCCATCAGTAATCCGGGACAACAAACTCGGGCGAACACCGGGGAGCTGTTTTTT
v_gene: TRBV5-6; j_gene: TRBJ1-6; abundance: NA; d_gene: TRBD1; CDR3aa: CASSPTTGGYSPLHF; CDR3nt: TGTGCCAGCAGCCCCACGACAGGGGGCTATTCACCCCTCCACTTT
v_gene: TRBV19; j_gene: TRBJ1-4; abundance: NA; d_gene: TRBD1; CDR3aa: CASSTRDSRSKLFF; CDR3nt: TGTGCCAGTAGTACGAGGGACAGCCGATCAAAACTGTTTTTT
v_gene: TRBV6-6; j_gene: TRBJ1-1; abundance: NA; d_gene: TRBD1; CDR3aa: CASSFGQGVTDTEAFF; CDR3nt: TGTGCCAGCAGTTTTGGACAGGGGGTAACGGACACTGAAGCTTTCTTT
v_gene: TRBV11-2; j_gene: TRBJ1-6; abundance: once; d_gene: NA; CDR3aa: CASSGHLVDNPDNSPLHF; CDR3nt: TGTGCCAGCAGCGGACATCTGGTGGATAATCCCGATAATTCACCCCTCCACTTT
v_gene: TRBV5-6; j_gene: TRBJ1-1; abundance: NA; d_gene: TRBD1; CDR3aa: CASSIGQGNTEAFF; CDR3nt: TGTGCCAGCAGCATCGGACAGGGGAACACTGAAGCTTTCTTT
v_gene: TRBV6-2/TRBV6-3; j_gene: TRBJ2-1; abundance: NA; d_gene: NA; CDR3aa: CASSYRTEGNEQFF; CDR3nt: TGTGCCAGCAGTTACCGGACGGAGGGGAATGAGCAGTTCTTC
v_gene: TRBV7-8; j_gene: TRBJ1-1; abundance: NA; d_gene: NA; CDR3aa: CASSLGGAPEAFF; CDR3nt: TGTGCCAGCAGCTTAGGCGGGGCCCCTGAAGCTTTCTTT
v_gene: TRBV20-1; j_gene: TRBJ1-1; abundance: NA; d_gene: NA; CDR3aa: CSASGFRDNYMAFF; CDR3nt: TGCAGTGCTAGTGGATTCCGGGACAATTACATGGCTTTCTTT
v_gene: TRBV3-1/TRBV3-2; j_gene: TRBJ2-6; abundance: NA; d_gene: NA; CDR3aa: CASSLLSGANVLTF; CDR3nt: TGTGCCAGCAGCCTCCTGTCTGGGGCCAACGTCCTGACTTTC
v_gene: TRBV5-4; j_gene: TRBJ1-2; abundance: NA; d_gene: NA; CDR3aa: CASSLSGLIYGYTF; CDR3nt: TGTGCCAGCAGCTTGTCAGGGCTTATCTATGGCTACACCTTC
v_gene: TRBV3-1/TRBV3-2; j_gene: TRBJ2-2; abundance: NA; d_gene: TRBD2; CDR3aa: CASSQEGTSGGALNTGELFF; CDR3nt: TGTGCCAGCAGCCAAGAGGGAACTAGCGGGGGGGCTTTAAACACCGGGGAGCTGTTTTTT
v_gene: TRBV28; j_gene: TRBJ2-3; abundance: few; d_gene: NA; CDR3aa: CASHPGLHSTDTQYF; CDR3nt: TGTGCCAGCCACCCCGGACTTCATAGCACAGATACGCAGTATTTT
v_gene: TRBV27; j_gene: TRBJ1-5; abundance: NA; d_gene: NA; CDR3aa: CASSPGVRGQPQHF; CDR3nt: TGTGCCAGCAGTCCCGGGGTTCGTGGTCAGCCCCAGCATTTT
v_gene: TRBV5-1; j_gene: TRBJ1-6; abundance: NA; d_gene: NA; CDR3aa: CASSWDFNSPLHF; CDR3nt: TGCGCCAGCAGCTGGGACTTCAATTCACCCCTCCACTTT
v_gene: TRBV11-1; j_gene: TRBJ2-7; abundance: NA; d_gene: TRBD2; CDR3aa: CASSRTSGGTYEQYF; CDR3nt: TGTGCCAGCAGTCGAACTAGCGGGGGAACCTACGAGCAGTACTTC
v_gene: TRBV2; j_gene: TRBJ1-1; abundance: NA; d_gene: NA; CDR3aa: CASTLDSSSNTEAFF; CDR3nt: TGTGCCAGCACCTTGGACAGCAGTTCGAACACTGAAGCTTTCTTT
v_gene: TRBV9; j_gene: TRBJ2-7; abundance: few; d_gene: TRBD1; CDR3aa: CASSPQGAYEQYF; CDR3nt: TGTGCCAGCAGCCCCCAGGGGGCTTACGAGCAGTACTTC
v_gene: TRBV2; j_gene: TRBJ2-3; abundance: few; d_gene: TRBD1; CDR3aa: CASRATGEDTQYF; CDR3nt: TGTGCCAGCAGGGCTACAGGGGAAGATACGCAGTATTTT
v_gene: TRBV18; j_gene: TRBJ1-4; abundance: NA; d_gene: NA; CDR3aa: CASSPLQATNEKLFF; CDR3nt: TGTGCCAGCTCACCCCTACAGGCAACTAATGAAAAACTGTTTTTT
v_gene: TRBV11-2; j_gene: TRBJ2-2; abundance: NA; d_gene: TRBD1; CDR3aa: CASRPRDRGNTGELFF; CDR3nt: TGTGCCAGCAGACCCCGCGACAGGGGGAACACCGGGGAGCTGTTTTTT
v_gene: TRBV6-5; j_gene: TRBJ1-2; abundance: few; d_gene: NA; CDR3aa: CASCRTVGYGYTF; CDR3nt: TGTGCCAGCTGTCGAACAGTCGGCTATGGCTACACCTTC
v_gene: TRBV25-1; j_gene: TRBJ2-1; abundance: NA; d_gene: TRBD2; CDR3aa: CASRQTSGGANEQFF; CDR3nt: TGTGCCAGCAGACAGACTAGCGGGGGGGCCAATGAGCAGTTCTTC
v_gene: TRBV7-3; j_gene: TRBJ2-2; abundance: NA; d_gene: NA; CDR3aa: CASSNYGGDGELFF; CDR3nt: TGTGCCAGCAGCAATTATGGCGGGGACGGGGAGCTGTTTTTT
v_gene: TRBV11-2; j_gene: TRBJ2-2; abundance: NA; d_gene: NA; CDR3aa: CASRTGNVNTGELFF; CDR3nt: TGTGCCAGTAGAACAGGCAATGTCAACACCGGGGAGCTGTTTTTT
v_gene: TRBV19; j_gene: TRBJ2-1; abundance: once; d_gene: TRBD2; CDR3aa: CASSIRTSGGSSSYNEQFF; CDR3nt: TGTGCCAGTAGTATCAGGACTAGCGGGGGGTCAAGTTCCTACAATGAGCAGTTCTTC
v_gene: TRBV27; j_gene: TRBJ1-6; abundance: NA; d_gene: NA; CDR3aa: CASSLTGQYNSPLHF; CDR3nt: TGTGCCAGCAGCCTGACGGGACAATATAATTCACCCCTCCACTTT
v_gene: TRBV7-2; j_gene: TRBJ2-3; abundance: NA; d_gene: TRBD2; CDR3aa: CASSFSLTSGGPRTDTQYF; CDR3nt: TGTGCCAGCAGCTTTTCGCTAACTAGCGGGGGGCCCCGGACAGATACGCAGTATTTT